This T cell receptor beta chain derives from a study of OX40 agonist ivuxolimab in advanced cancers. V was pared by 4 bases and J by 4 bases, with 17 bases between. CDR1 is LGHNA, CDR2 YSLEER, per germline. The CDR3 is 16 residues long. Measured with immunoSEQ multiplex PCR; TCRdb has only the in-frame clones, and not every one. In the table there are some 70,000 clones, about 81% of which are singletons. The V call is TRBV4-3, the J call TRBJ1-5; maybe TRBD1 (5 bases). The material sequenced was CD4+ or CD8+ T cells sorted from blood, taken in a trial of the OX40 agonist ivuxolimab. This clonotype originated in an adult with an advanced solid tumor such as melanoma, head and neck, liver or kidney cancer. The CDR3 here is CASSRTQGSGNQPQHF. CDR3 nucleotide sequence: TGCGCCAGCAGCCGAACGCAGGGAAGCGGGAATCAGCCCCAGCATTTT.